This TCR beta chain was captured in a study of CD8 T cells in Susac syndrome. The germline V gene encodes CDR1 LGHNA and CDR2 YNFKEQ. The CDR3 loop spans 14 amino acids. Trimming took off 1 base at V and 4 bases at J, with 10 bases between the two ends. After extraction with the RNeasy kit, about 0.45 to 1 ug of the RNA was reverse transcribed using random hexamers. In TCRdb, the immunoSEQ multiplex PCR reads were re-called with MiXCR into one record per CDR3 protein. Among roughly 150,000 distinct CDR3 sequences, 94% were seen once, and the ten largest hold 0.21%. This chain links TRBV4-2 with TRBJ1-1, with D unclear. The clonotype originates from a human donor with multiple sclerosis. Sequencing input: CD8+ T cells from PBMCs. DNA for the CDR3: TGTGCCAGCAGCCAAGGGCCGGACTTCACTGAAGCTTTCTTT. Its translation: CASSQGPDFTEAFF.